These 5 T cell receptor beta chains originate from one sample sequenced in a study of CD8 T cells in Susac syndrome. The RNA, roughly 0.5 to 1 ug, was put through reverse transcription using random hexamers. TCRdb independently ran MiXCR on the immunoSEQ multiplex PCR reads; one entry per CDR3 protein. Of over 350,000 distinct CDR3 sequences listed, around 85% are singletons. Sequencing input: CD8+ T cells from PBMCs. The receptors were gathered from a human donor with multiple sclerosis.

In regard to this clonotype: Germline and junction disagree at one end, which may indicate a read error. The J gene is TRBJ2-4, the V gene TRBV18; a possible D gene is TRBD1 (6 bases). The CDR3 is made up of 11 amino acids. In germline, CDR1 is KGHSH, CDR2 LQKENI. This CDR3 is CASSPEDRLHF. CDR3 nucleotides: TGTGCCAGCTCACCCGAGGACAGATTGCACTTC.

CDR3 in amino acids: CASKQGVMNTEAFF. The DNA of the CDR3 is TGTGCCAGCAAACAGGGCGTCATGAACACTGAAGCTTTCTTT. The V and J genes are TRBV2 and TRBJ1-1, with D possibly matching TRBD1 (6 bases). Looked up from germline, CDR1 is SNHLY and CDR2 is FYNNEI. The CDR3 has 14 amino acids. Trimming removed 7 bases at V and 0 bases at J, with 12 bases between.

The gene calls are TRBV28 and TRBJ2-1; D assignment may be TRBD1 or TRBD2 (5 bases each). The V and J ends lost 6 bases and 4 bases respectively, with 22 bases between them. The CDR3 runs 17 residues. Germline CDR1 reads MDHEN; CDR2 reads SYDVKM. CDR3 residues: CASSSLIRDGTYNEQFF. CDR3 nucleotide sequence: TGTGCCAGCAGCTCTCTTATACGGGACGGAACTTACAATGAGCAGTTCTTC.

This clonotype showed up just a few times. The genes are TRBV27 and TRBJ2-1, with D perhaps TRBD2 (5 bases). Trimming removed 4 bases at V and 8 bases at J, with 18 bases between. From germline, CDR1 is MNHEY and CDR2 SMNVEV (reference sequence). This CDR3 is built from 15 residues. The CDR3 region is CASSSPGPLGDEQFF. The CDR3 DNA sequence: TGTGCCAGCAGTTCGCCGGGCCCCCTCGGGGATGAGCAGTTCTTC.

The rearrangement links TRBV5-1 to TRBJ2-1, with 7 bases fitting TRBD2. V was clipped by 2 bases and J by 6 bases; unmatched bases: 2. Germline V gene lookup returns CDR1 SGHRS and CDR2 YFSETQ. CDR3 length: 13 amino acids. CDR3 bases: TGCGCCAGCAGCTTTCGGACTAGCAATGAGCAGTTCTTC. It specifies CASSFRTSNEQFF.